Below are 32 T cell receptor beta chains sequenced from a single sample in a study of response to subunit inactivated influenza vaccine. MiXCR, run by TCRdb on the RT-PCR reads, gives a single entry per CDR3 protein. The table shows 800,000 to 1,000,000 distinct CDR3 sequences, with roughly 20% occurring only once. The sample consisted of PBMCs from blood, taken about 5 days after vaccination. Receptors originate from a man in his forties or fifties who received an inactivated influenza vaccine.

CDR3 region: CAISGFRDNQETQYF. The CDR3 region has the DNA TGTGCCATCAGTGGATTTAGGGATAATCAAGAGACCCAGTACTTC. The chain has TRBV10-3 and TRBJ2-5; D unresolved. Germline V gives CDR1 ENHRY, CDR2 SYGVKD. V shed 4 bases and J shed 2 bases, with 14 bases lying between them. This CDR3 region has 15 residues.

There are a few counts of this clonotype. The CDR3 DNA reads TGTGCCAGCAGTTCCTGGACAGGGATGAACACTGAAGCTTTCTTT. Translated: CASSSWTGMNTEAFF. The V gene is TRBV12-3 or TRBV12-4, the J gene TRBJ1-1; 8 nucleotides match TRBD1. The CDR3 loop spans 15 amino acids. The ends lost 4 bases at V and 0 bases at J; junction bases unmatched: 4.

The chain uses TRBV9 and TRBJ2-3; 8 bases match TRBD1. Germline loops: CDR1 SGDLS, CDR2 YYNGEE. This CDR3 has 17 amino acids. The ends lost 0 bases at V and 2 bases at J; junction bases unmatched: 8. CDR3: CASSVGAAGGHTDTQYF. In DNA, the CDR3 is TGTGCCAGCAGCGTAGGGGCGGCAGGGGGCCACACAGATACGCAGTATTTT.

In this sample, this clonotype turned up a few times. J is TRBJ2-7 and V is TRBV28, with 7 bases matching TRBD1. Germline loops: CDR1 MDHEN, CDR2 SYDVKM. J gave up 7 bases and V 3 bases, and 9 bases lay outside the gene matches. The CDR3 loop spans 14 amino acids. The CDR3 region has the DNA TGTGCCAGCAGTTTTGAGACAGGGAGTAGGGAGCAGTACTTC. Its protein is CASSFETGSREQYF.

The CDR3 is CASSLGTSQSPLHF. DNA of the CDR3: TGTGCCAGCAGCCTCGGGACAAGTCAATCACCCCTCCACTTT. J is TRBJ1-6 and V is TRBV2; the D gene is possibly TRBD1 (6 bases). The CDR3 loop spans 14 amino acids. V lost 6 bases, J lost 10 bases, and 16 bases lay in between. Germline-derived CDR1 and CDR2 are SNHLY and FYNNEI. Full variable domain (missing parts from reference TRBV2 and TRBJ1-6): EPEVTQTPSHQVTQMGQEVILRCVPISNHLYFYWYRQILGQKVEFLVSFYNNEISEKSEIFDDQFSVERPDGSNFTLKIRSTKLEDSAMYFCASSLGTSQSPLHFGNGTRLTVT.

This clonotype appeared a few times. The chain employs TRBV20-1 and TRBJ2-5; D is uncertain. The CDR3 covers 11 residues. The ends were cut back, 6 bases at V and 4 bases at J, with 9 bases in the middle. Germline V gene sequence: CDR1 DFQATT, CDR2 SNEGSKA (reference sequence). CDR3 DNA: TGCAGTGCCCCCCTTGGAGAGACCCAGTACTTC. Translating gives CSAPLGETQYF.

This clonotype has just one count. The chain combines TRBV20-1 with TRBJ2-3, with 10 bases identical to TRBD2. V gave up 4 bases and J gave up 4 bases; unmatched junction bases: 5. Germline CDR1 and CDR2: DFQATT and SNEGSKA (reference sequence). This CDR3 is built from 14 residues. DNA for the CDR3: TGCAGTGCTATCCCAGCGGGGGGGTCAGATACGCAGTATTTT. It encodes CSAIPAGGSDTQYF.

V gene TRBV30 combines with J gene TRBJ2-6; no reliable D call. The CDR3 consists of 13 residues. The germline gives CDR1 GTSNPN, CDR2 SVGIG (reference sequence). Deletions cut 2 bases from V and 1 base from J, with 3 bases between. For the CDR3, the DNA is TGTGCCTGGAGTCGTTCTGGGGCCAACGTCCTGACTTTC. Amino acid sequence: CAWSRSGANVLTF.

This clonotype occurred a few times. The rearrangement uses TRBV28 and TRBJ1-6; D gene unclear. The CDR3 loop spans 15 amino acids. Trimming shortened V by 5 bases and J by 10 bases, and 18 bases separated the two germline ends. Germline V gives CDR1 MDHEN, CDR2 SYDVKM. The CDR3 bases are TGTGCCAGCAGTGGTTCCCCCTTAATTTCCTCACCCCTCCACTTT. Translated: CASSGSPLISSPLHF.

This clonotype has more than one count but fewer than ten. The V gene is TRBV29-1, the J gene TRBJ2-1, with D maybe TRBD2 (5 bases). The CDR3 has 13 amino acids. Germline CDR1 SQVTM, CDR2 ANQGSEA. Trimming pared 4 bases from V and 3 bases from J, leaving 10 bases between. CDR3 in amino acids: CSVGLTNYNEQFF. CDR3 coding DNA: TGCAGCGTTGGATTGACTAACTACAATGAGCAGTTCTTC.

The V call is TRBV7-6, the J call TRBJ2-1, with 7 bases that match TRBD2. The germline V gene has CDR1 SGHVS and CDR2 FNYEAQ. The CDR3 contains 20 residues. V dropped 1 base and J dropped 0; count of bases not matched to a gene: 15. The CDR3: CASSLDTMVRRTSSYNEQFF. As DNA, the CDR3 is TGTGCCAGCAGCTTAGACACCATGGTTCGGCGGACTAGCTCCTACAATGAGCAGTTCTTC.

Here the CDR3 DNA reads TGCGCCAGCAGGGAGGACAGGGTCCATGGCTACACCTTC. It specifies CASREDRVHGYTF. This chain joins TRBV10-2 and TRBJ1-2, with 8 bases lining up with TRBD1. CDR3 length: 13 amino acids. CDR1 is WSHSY and CDR2 is SAAADI in the germline V gene. V gave up 6 bases and J gave up 6 bases; unmatched junction bases: 6.

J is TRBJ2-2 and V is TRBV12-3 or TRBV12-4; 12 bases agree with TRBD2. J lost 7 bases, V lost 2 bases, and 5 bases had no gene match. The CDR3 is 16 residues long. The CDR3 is CASSLSSGRVHGELFF. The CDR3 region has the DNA TGTGCCAGCAGTTTATCTAGCGGGAGGGTACACGGGGAGCTGTTTTTT.

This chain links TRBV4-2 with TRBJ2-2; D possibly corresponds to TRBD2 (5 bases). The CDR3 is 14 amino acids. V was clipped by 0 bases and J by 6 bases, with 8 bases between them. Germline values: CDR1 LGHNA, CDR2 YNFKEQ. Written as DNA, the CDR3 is TGTGCCAGCAGCCAAGATAGGAGGTCCGGGGAGCTGTTTTTT. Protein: CASSQDRRSGELFF.

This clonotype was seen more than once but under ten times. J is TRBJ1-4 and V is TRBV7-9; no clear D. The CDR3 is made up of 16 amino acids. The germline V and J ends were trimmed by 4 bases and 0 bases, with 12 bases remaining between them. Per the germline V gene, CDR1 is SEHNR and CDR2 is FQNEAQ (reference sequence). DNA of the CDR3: TGTGCCAGCAGCTCTGACATAGTTGCAACTAATGAAAAACTGTTTTTT. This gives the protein CASSSDIVATNEKLFF.

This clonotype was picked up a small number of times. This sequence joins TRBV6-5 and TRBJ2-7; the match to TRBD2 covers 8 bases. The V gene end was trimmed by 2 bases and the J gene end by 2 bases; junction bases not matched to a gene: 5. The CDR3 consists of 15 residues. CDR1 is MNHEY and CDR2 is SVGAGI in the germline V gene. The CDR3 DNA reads TGTGCCAGCAGTTACACTAGCGGAGCCACCTACGAGCAGTACTTC. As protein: CASSYTSGATYEQYF.

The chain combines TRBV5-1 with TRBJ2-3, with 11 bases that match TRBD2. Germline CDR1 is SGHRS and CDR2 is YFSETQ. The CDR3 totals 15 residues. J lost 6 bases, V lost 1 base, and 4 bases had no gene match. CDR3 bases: TGCGCCAGCAGCTTGCAACTAGCGGGGGCGGATACGCAGTATTTT. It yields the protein CASSLQLAGADTQYF.

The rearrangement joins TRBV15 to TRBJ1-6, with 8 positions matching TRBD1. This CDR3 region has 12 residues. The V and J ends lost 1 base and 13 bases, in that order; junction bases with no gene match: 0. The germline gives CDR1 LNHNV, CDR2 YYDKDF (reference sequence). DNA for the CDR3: TGTGCCACCAGCAGAGGGACAGGGCCCCTCCACTTT. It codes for CATSRGTGPLHF.

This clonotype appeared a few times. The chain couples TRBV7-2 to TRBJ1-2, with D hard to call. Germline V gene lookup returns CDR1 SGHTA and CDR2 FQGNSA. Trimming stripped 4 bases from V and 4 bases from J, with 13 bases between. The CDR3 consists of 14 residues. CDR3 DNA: TGTGCCAGCAGCTCTGGACGGGAGATCTATGGCTACACCTTC. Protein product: CASSSGREIYGYTF.

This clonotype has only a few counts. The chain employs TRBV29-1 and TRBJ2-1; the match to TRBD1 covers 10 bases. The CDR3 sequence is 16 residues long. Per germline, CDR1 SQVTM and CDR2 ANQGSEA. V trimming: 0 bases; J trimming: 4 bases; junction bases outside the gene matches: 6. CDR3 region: CSVEDYSGQGYNEQFF. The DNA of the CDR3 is TGCAGCGTTGAAGATTATTCGGGACAGGGGTACAATGAGCAGTTCTTC.

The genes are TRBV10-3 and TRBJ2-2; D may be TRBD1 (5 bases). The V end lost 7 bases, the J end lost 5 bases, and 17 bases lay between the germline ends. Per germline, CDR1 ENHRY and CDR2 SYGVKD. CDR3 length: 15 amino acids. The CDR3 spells CAITKKDIRTGELFF. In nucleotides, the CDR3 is TGTGCCATCACCAAGAAGGACATTCGGACCGGGGAGCTGTTTTTT.

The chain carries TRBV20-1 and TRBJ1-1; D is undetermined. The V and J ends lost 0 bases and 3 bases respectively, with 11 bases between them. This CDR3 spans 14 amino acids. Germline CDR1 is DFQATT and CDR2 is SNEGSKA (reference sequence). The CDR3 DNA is TGCAGTGCTAGAGATGGTTCTTCCGACACTGAAGCTTTCTTT. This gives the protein CSARDGSSDTEAFF.

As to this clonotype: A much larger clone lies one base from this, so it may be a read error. CDR3 sequence (DNA): TGCTGTGCTAGAGATCAAATGGCTAGCGGGAGTAACAATGAGCAGTTCTTC. As protein: CCARDQMASGSNNEQFF. The chain has TRBV20-1 and TRBJ2-1; TRBD2 agrees at 10 bases. The CDR3 is 17 residues long. Germline V gives CDR1 DFQATT, CDR2 SNEGSKA (reference sequence).

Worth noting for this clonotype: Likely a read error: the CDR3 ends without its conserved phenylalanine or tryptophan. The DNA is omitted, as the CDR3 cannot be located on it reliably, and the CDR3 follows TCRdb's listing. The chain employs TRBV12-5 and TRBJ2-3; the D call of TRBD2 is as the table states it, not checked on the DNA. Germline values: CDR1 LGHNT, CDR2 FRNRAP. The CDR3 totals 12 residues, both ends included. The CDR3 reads CASGLLPRHYSI.

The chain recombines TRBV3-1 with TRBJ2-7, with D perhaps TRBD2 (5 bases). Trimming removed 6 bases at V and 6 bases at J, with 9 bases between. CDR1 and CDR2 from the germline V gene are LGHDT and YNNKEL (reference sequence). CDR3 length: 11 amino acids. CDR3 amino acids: CASRGRGEQYF. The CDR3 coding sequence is TGTGCCAGCAGGGGTCGGGGCGAGCAGTACTTC.

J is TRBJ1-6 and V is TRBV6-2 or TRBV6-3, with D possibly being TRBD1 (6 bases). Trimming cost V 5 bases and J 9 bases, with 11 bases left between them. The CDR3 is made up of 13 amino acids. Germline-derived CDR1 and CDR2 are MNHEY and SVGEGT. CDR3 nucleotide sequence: TGTGCCAGCAGTGGGGGGGGCCGTTCACCCCTCCACTTT. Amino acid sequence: CASSGGGRSPLHF.

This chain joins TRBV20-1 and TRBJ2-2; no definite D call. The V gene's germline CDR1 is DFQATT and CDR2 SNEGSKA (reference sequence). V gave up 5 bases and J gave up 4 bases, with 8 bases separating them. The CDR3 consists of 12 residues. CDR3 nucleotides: TGCAGTGCTCCTCGGTCCACCGGGGAGCTGTTTTTT. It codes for CSAPRSTGELFF.

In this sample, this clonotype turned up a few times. The DNA for the CDR3 is TGTGCCAGCACCGACAGGGGCATCGGGGAGCTGTTTTTT. Translating it yields CASTDRGIGELFF. This chain links TRBV28 with TRBJ2-2, with TRBD1 matching 8 bases. Germline lookup yields CDR1 MDHEN and CDR2 SYDVKM. V lost 7 bases and J lost 7; bases outside the gene matches: 5. The CDR3 sequence is 13 residues long.

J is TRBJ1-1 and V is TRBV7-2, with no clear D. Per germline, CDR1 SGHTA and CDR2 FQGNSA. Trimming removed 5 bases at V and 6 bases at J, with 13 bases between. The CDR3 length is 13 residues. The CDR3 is CASSVRGGAEAFF. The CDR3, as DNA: TGTGCCAGCAGCGTACGGGGAGGTGCTGAAGCTTTCTTT.

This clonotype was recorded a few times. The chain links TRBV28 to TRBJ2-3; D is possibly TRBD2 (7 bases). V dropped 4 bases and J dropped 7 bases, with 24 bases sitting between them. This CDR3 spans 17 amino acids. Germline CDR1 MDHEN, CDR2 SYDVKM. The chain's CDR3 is CASSYILRGAAGYTQYF. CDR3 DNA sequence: TGTGCCAGCAGTTATATTCTACGGGGGGCCGCGGGGTATACGCAGTATTTT.

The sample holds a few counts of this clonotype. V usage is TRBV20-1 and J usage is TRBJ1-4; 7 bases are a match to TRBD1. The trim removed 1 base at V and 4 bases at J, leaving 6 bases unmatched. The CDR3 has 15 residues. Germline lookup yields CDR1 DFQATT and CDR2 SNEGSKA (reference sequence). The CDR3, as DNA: TGCAGTGCTAGAGTAGGACAGGCCTTTAATGAAAAACTGTTTTTT. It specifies CSARVGQAFNEKLFF.

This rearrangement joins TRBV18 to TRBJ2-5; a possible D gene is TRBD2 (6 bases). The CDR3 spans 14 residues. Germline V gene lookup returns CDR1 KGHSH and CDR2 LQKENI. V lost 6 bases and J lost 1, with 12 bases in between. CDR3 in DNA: TGTGCCAGCTCTCGGGAGCGGACCCAAGAGACCCAGTACTTC. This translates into CASSRERTQETQYF.